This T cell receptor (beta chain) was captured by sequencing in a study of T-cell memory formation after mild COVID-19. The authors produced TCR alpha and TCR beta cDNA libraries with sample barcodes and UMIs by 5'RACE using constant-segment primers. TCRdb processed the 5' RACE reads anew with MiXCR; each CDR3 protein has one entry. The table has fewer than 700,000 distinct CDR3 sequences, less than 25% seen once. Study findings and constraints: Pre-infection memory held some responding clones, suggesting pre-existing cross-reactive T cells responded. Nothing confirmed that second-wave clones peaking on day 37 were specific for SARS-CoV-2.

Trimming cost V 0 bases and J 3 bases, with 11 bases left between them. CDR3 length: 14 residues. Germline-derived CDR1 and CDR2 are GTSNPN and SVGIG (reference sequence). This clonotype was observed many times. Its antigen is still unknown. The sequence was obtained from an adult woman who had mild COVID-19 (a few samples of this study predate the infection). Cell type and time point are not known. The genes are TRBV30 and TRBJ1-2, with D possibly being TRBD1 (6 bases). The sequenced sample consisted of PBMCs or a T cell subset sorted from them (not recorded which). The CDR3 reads CAWSVQRTDYGYTF. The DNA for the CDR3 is TGTGCCTGGAGTGTACAGCGGACAGACTATGGCTACACCTTC.